This passage covers 28 T cell receptor beta chains from one sample sequenced in a study of blood T cells in healthy people across ages. Primers used in a second PCR of about 7 to 12 cycles were a sample-barcoded 5' primer and a J-beta primer mix. TCRdb independently ran MiXCR on the 5' RACE reads; one entry per CDR3 protein. The sample carries roughly 500,000 distinct CDR3 sequences, 27% recorded once. Sequenced material: blood. The receptors originated from a woman aged 70-85 years in good health.

V and J are TRBV29-1 and TRBJ2-7; 8 bases match TRBD1. CDR3 length: 12 residues. J lost 2 bases, V lost 4 bases, and 1 base had no gene match. The germline V gene encodes CDR1 SQVTM and CDR2 ANQGSEA. CDR3 coding DNA: TGCAGCGTTGGGGACAGGCCCTACGAGCAGTACTTC. Encoded protein: CSVGDRPYEQYF.

Note on this clonotype: This may arise from a read error, as a much more abundant clone is one base away. This rearrangement joins TRBV11-3 to TRBJ2-5, with D tentatively TRBD1 or TRBD2 (5 bases each). The CDR3 contains 13 residues. Germline V gene sequence: CDR1 SGHNT, CDR2 YENEEA. V lost 5 bases and J lost 2, with 9 bases in between. CDR3 in DNA: TGTGCCAGCAGCCGGGACGTTCAAGAGACCCAGTACTTC. Its translation: CASSRDVQETQYF.

This clonotype occurred many times. This sequence joins TRBV5-1 and TRBJ2-5; 9 nucleotides agree with TRBD2. The DNA matches TRBJ2-1 better at its end, which makes the J call doubtful. This CDR3 contains 15 residues. In germline, CDR1 is SGHRS, CDR2 YFSETQ. This CDR3 reads CASSISGGLNNEQFF. The CDR3 nucleotides are TGCGCCAGCAGCATTAGCGGGGGACTTAACAATGAGCAGTTCTTC.

The chain carries TRBV18 and TRBJ2-5; possibly TRBD1 or TRBD2 for D (5 bases each). The ends were cut back, 0 bases at V and 5 bases at J, with 19 bases in the middle. CDR3 size: 17 residues. In germline, CDR1 is KGHSH, CDR2 LQKENI. This CDR3 reads CASSPPGDEGGLETQYF. In DNA form, the CDR3 reads TGTGCCAGCTCACCACCGGGGGATGAAGGCGGTTTGGAGACCCAGTACTTC. Supplemented by reference TRBV18 and TRBJ2-5, the full variable domain reads NAGVMQNPRHLVRRRGQEARLRCSPMKGHSHVYWYRQLPEEGLKFMVYLQKENIIDESGMPKERFSAEFPKEGPSILRIQQVVRGDSAAYFCASSPPGDEGGLETQYFGPGTRLLVL.

Remarks on this clonotype: One end of the junction fails to match germline, which may point to a read error. This chain uses TRBV4-3 with TRBJ2-5; D is unclear. The length of the CDR3 is 15 residues. The germline CDR1 and CDR2 sequences are LGHNA and YSLEER. The CDR3 DNA reads TGCGCCAGCAGCCAAGAGTGGTTGGTTCAAGAGACCCTGTACTTC. Its translation is CASSQEWLVQETLYF.

This clonotype was observed a handful of times. V and J are TRBV2 and TRBJ2-1; 9 bases agree with TRBD2. The CDR3 extends over 15 amino acids. V shed 1 base and J 7 bases; nucleotides not matched to a gene: 5. In germline, CDR1 is SNHLY, CDR2 FYNNEI. CDR3 coding DNA: TGTGCCAGCAGTGAAGAGGCTAGCGGGATAAATGAGCAGTTCTTC. Translation gives CASSEEASGINEQFF.

This clonotype was seen more than once but under ten times. This rearrangement joins TRBV6-1 to TRBJ2-4; TRBD2 matches 12 bases. CDR1 and CDR2 (germline): MNHNS, SASEGT. The CDR3 runs to 18 residues. The V segment lost 5 bases and the J segment 3 bases; nucleotides outside the gene matches: 11. CDR3 protein: CASSQLLAGGGHKNIQYF. Written as DNA, the CDR3 is TGTGCCAGCAGTCAACTTCTAGCGGGGGGGGGCCACAAAAACATTCAGTACTTC.

V usage is TRBV5-8 and J usage is TRBJ2-7; tentatively, D is TRBD1 (5 bases). The V end lost 1 base, the J end lost 7 bases, and 21 bases lay between the germline ends. The germline V gene has CDR1 SGHTS and CDR2 YDEGEE. This CDR3 is built from 16 residues. The CDR3 region is CASSLKSRGPVGEQYF. The CDR3 DNA reads as TGTGCCAGCAGCTTGAAGTCAAGGGGCCCGGTGGGAGAGCAGTACTTC. Full variable domain (rest looked up from reference TRBV5-8 and TRBJ2-7): EAGVTQSPTHLIKTRGQQATLRCSPISGHTSVYWYQQALGLGLQFLLWYDEGEERNRGNFPPRFSGRQFPNYSSELNVNALELEDSALYLCASSLKSRGPVGEQYFGPGTRLTVT.

On this clonotype: Germline is not matched at one junction end, which may reflect a read error. This rearrangement joins TRBV15 to TRBJ2-7; D is possibly TRBD2 (7 bases). CDR3 length: 19 amino acids. Germline-derived CDR1 and CDR2 are LNHNV and YYDKDF (reference sequence). The CDR3 DNA sequence: TGTGCCAGCAGCAGGATAGGCAGGGGAGGGCTCGTTGCCTCCTACGAGCAGTACTTC. Amino acids: CASSRIGRGGLVASYEQYF.

In its sample, this clonotype was seen a few times. The chain uses TRBV7-2 and TRBJ1-3; 7 bases fit TRBD1. Germline lookup yields CDR1 SGHTA and CDR2 FQGNSA. This CDR3 has 14 residues. The J segment lost 4 bases and the V segment lost 1 base, leaving 1 base of the junction unmatched. CDR3 bases: TGTGCCAGCAGCTTAGTGACAGGGGGAAACACCATATATTTT. It yields the protein CASSLVTGGNTIYF.

The chain combines TRBV12-3 or TRBV12-4 with TRBJ2-7; D may be TRBD2 (6 bases). V shed 6 bases and J shed 6 bases, with 15 bases lying between them. This CDR3 comprises 13 residues. CDR3 sequence (DNA): TGTGCCAGCAGATTGCAGGGACTCGGCGAGCAGTACTTC. This sequence encodes CASRLQGLGEQYF.

The sample holds many counts of this clonotype. J is TRBJ2-7 and V is TRBV18; 7 nucleotides align to TRBD1. Unmatched junction bases numbered 10, after V lost 3 bases and J lost 2 bases. The germline V gene encodes CDR1 KGHSH and CDR2 LQKENI. The CDR3 is 16 residues long. The CDR3 sequence: CASSPAFDRDPYEQYF. CDR3 sequence (DNA): TGTGCCAGCTCACCTGCCTTCGACAGGGATCCCTACGAGCAGTACTTC. The full variable domain, completed using reference TRBV18 and TRBJ2-7, is NAGVMQNPRHLVRRRGQEARLRCSPMKGHSHVYWYRQLPEEGLKFMVYLQKENIIDESGMPKERFSAEFPKEGPSILRIQQVVRGDSAAYFCASSPAFDRDPYEQYFGPGTRLTVT.

J is TRBJ2-1 and V is TRBV7-9, with D unclear. The germline V gene encodes CDR1 SEHNR and CDR2 FQNEAQ (reference sequence). This CDR3 comprises 12 residues. Trimming cost V 4 bases and J 13 bases, with 14 bases left between them. The chain's CDR3 is CASSSDPRRQFF. The CDR3, as DNA: TGTGCCAGCAGCTCGGACCCACGCCGACAGTTCTTC.

This clonotype has ten or more counts. V gene TRBV12-3 or TRBV12-4 combines with J gene TRBJ1-1; D is unresolved. V lost 2 bases, J lost 1 base, and 8 bases lay in between. The CDR3 length is 14 residues. This CDR3 reads CASSLLQANTEAFF. The DNA for the CDR3 is TGTGCCAGCAGTTTATTGCAGGCGAACACTGAAGCTTTCTTT.

This clonotype was picked up a small number of times. The J gene is TRBJ2-3, the V gene TRBV5-1; D perhaps matches TRBD1 (7 bases). The CDR3 totals 14 residues. V shed 2 bases and J shed 6 bases, with 13 bases lying between them. CDR1 is SGHRS, CDR2 YFSETQ, per germline. The CDR3 sequence: CASSFAGGLDTQYF. CDR3 nucleotide sequence: TGCGCCAGCAGCTTCGCAGGGGGGTTGGATACGCAGTATTTT.

This clonotype was observed a few times. This chain connects TRBV6-5 to TRBJ1-1, with D unresolved. The CDR3 runs 12 residues. Germline V gene sequence: CDR1 MNHEY, CDR2 SVGAGI. The V gene lost 1 base and the J gene lost 7 bases, with 7 bases spanning the gap. CDR3 DNA: TGTGCCAGCAGTTACTACTCAGGTGAAGCTTTCTTT. This translates into CASSYYSGEAFF.

The chain uses TRBV7-8 and TRBJ1-1, with TRBD1 matching over 7 bases. V lost 1 base, J lost 7 bases, and 9 bases stayed unmatched. The length of the CDR3 is 15 residues. In germline, CDR1 is SGHVS, CDR2 FQNEAQ. The CDR3 region is CASSLGRGSLGEAFF. The DNA for the CDR3 is TGTGCCAGCAGCTTAGGCAGGGGGAGTCTTGGTGAAGCTTTCTTT. Drawing the rest from reference TRBV7-8 and TRBJ1-1, the complete variable domain is GAGVSQSPRYKVAKRGQDVALRCDPISGHVSLFWYQQALGQGPEFLTYFQNEAQLDKSGLPSDRFFAERPEGSVSTLKIQRTQQEDSAVYLCASSLGRGSLGEAFFGQGTRLTVV.

This clonotype has more than one count but fewer than ten. This chain joins TRBV5-1 and TRBJ2-5; TRBD2 matches at 8 bases. The CDR3 consists of 13 residues. Germline trimming cut 3 bases from V and 6 bases from J; bases unmatched to any gene: 4. Germline V CDR1 and CDR2: SGHRS, YFSETQ. The CDR3 sequence is CASSSGLGQTQYF. The CDR3 nucleotides read TGCGCCAGCAGCTCGGGACTAGGGCAGACCCAGTACTTC. Based on the CDR3 plus reference TRBV5-1 and TRBJ2-5, the full variable domain is KAGVTQTPRYLIKTRGQQVTLSCSPISGHRSVSWYQQTPGQGLQFLFEYFSETQRNKGNFPGRFSGRQFSNSRSEMNVSTLELGDSALYLCASSSGLGQTQYFGPGTRLLVL.

V and J are TRBV20-1 and TRBJ2-1; maybe TRBD2 (6 bases). From germline, CDR1 is DFQATT and CDR2 SNEGSKA (reference sequence). The CDR3 has 13 amino acids. The V gene lost 8 bases and the J gene lost 7 bases, with 18 bases spanning the gap. This chain's CDR3 is CSLGRNYRNEQFF. The CDR3 DNA reads TGCAGTTTAGGGAGGAACTACAGGAATGAGCAGTTCTTC.

This clonotype was seen a few times. The chain is built from TRBV29-1 and TRBJ1-2; D remains ambiguous. The germline V and J ends were trimmed by 4 bases and 6 bases, with 9 bases remaining between them. The CDR3 has 11 amino acids. From germline, CDR1 is SQVTM and CDR2 ANQGSEA. CDR3 nucleotide sequence: TGCAGCGTTGGCCCCTCGGATGGCTACACCTTC. Translated, it gives CSVGPSDGYTF.

There are a few counts of this clonotype. The genes are TRBV7-9 and TRBJ1-2, with D perhaps TRBD1 (6 bases). Germline V CDR1 and CDR2: SEHNR, FQNEAQ (reference sequence). Trimming stripped 6 bases from V and 4 bases from J, with 12 bases between. The CDR3 is 13 residues long. In DNA, the CDR3 is TGTGCCAGCAGTCGCACAGGGCCCTATGGCTACACCTTC. Its protein is CASSRTGPYGYTF.

The chain combines TRBV10-3 with TRBJ1-2; D may be TRBD1 (5 bases). Germline values: CDR1 ENHRY, CDR2 SYGVKD. V lost 2 bases to trimming and J lost 0 bases, with 13 bases between them. The CDR3 has 16 amino acids. CDR3 coding DNA: TGTGCCATCAGTGAGGTTGGGGACCTCACTAACTATGGCTACACCTTC. Translated: CAISEVGDLTNYGYTF.

The chain combines TRBV20-1 with TRBJ2-1, with TRBD2 matching 9 bases. In germline, CDR1 is DFQATT, CDR2 SNEGSKA (reference sequence). V shed 0 bases and J 4 bases; nucleotides not matched to a gene: 10. This CDR3 region has 17 residues. Here the CDR3 reads CSARDFPRGGGYNEQFF. The CDR3, as DNA: TGCAGTGCTAGAGATTTCCCGCGGGGGGGCGGGTACAATGAGCAGTTCTTC.

V gene TRBV20-1 combines with J gene TRBJ2-5; 8 positions agree with TRBD2. The junction had 4 bases not matched to a gene; V was cut back by 0 bases and J by 1 base. The CDR3 spans 15 residues. CDR1 is DFQATT and CDR2 is SNEGSKA in the germline V gene (reference sequence). The CDR3 DNA reads TGCAGTGCTAGAGAAGGAGCGGGGGCCCAAGAGACCCAGTACTTC. This translates into CSAREGAGAQETQYF.

This clonotype was observed a handful of times. V gene TRBV20-1 combines with J gene TRBJ2-2, with 10 nucleotides matching TRBD2. CDR3 length equals 14 residues. Germline lookup yields CDR1 DFQATT and CDR2 SNEGSKA (reference sequence). The V gene end was trimmed by 5 bases and the J gene end by 5 bases; junction bases not matched to a gene: 5. CDR3 sequence: CSASSGGGTGELFF. The CDR3 coding sequence is TGCAGTGCTTCTAGCGGGGGTGGGACCGGGGAGCTGTTTTTT.

The chain links TRBV5-1 to TRBJ1-3, with no clear D. CDR1 is SGHRS and CDR2 is YFSETQ in the germline V gene. The CDR3 length is 16 residues. V gave up 0 bases and J gave up 0 bases, with 10 bases separating them. CDR3 region: CASSLGGSSSGNTIYF. For the CDR3, the DNA is TGCGCCAGCAGCTTGGGTGGTTCGTCCTCTGGAAACACCATATATTTT.

The chain carries TRBV7-2 and TRBJ2-2; maybe TRBD1 (6 bases). CDR3 length: 15 amino acids. Germline-derived CDR1 and CDR2 are SGHTA and FQGNSA. Trimming took 4 bases from V and 4 from J, leaving 13 bases between them. For the CDR3, the DNA is TGTGCCAGCAGCTCCGCCAGGGGTGGCACCGGGGAGCTGTTTTTT. It translates to CASSSARGGTGELFF.

The chain uses TRBV4-2 and TRBJ2-5; the D call may be TRBD1 or TRBD2 (5 bases each). The V end lost 0 bases, the J end lost 5 bases, and 16 bases lay between the germline ends. The germline gives CDR1 LGHNA, CDR2 YNFKEQ. The CDR3 is 16 residues long. DNA of the CDR3: TGTGCCAGCAGCCAAGAGTCACCGGGAAGGGGTGAGACCCAGTACTTC. Its protein product is CASSQESPGRGETQYF.